Listed here are 2 T cell receptor beta chains from one sample, sequenced in a study of cytomegalovirus exposure and HLA in healthy donors. 60 Vbeta and 13 Jbeta primers were used in PCR. TCRdb keeps only in-frame clones here, not all; method: immunoSEQ multiplex PCR. The sample includes about 210,000 clones, almost 80% of them seen just once. Sequenced material: PBMCs. These receptors came from a male donor in good health and CMV-seronegative.

Only one count was recorded for this clone. The rearrangement uses TRBV28 and TRBJ2-3; 7 bases agree with TRBD1. CDR1 MDHEN and CDR2 SYDVKM come from the germline V gene. Trimming removed 5 bases from V and 1 base from J; junction bases left unmatched: 3. This CDR3 comprises 14 residues. The CDR3 DNA reads as TGTGCCAGCAGTCCAGGGGGTGGCACAGATACGCAGTATTTT. Protein sequence: CASSPGGGTDTQYF.

This clone was picked up a small number of times. This chain uses TRBV29-1 with TRBJ2-3; 7 nucleotides align to TRBD1. Germline V gene data show CDR1 as SQVTM and CDR2 as ANQGSEA. The CDR3 contains 14 residues. After removal of 8 bases from V and 3 bases from J, the junction contained 11 bases not matched to a gene. The chain's CDR3 is CSLKRDSATDTQYF. CDR3 nucleotides: TGCAGCCTTAAACGGGACAGTGCGACAGATACGCAGTATTTT.